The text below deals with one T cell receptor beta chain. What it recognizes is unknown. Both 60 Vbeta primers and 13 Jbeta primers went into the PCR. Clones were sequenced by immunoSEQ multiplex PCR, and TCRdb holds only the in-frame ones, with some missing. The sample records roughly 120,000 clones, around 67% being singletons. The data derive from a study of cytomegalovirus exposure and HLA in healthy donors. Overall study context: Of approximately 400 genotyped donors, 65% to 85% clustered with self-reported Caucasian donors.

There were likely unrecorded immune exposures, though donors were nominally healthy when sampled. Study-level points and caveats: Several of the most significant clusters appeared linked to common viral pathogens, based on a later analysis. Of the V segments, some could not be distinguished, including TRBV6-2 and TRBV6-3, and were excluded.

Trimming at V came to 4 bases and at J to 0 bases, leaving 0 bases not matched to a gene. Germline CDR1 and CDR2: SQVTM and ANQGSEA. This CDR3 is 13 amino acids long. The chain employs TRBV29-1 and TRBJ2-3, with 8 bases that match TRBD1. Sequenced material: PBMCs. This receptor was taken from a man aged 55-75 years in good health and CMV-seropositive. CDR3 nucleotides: TGCAGCGTTGGGGACAGGAGCACAGATACGCAGTATTTT. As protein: CSVGDRSTDTQYF.